This T cell receptor beta chain was recorded in a study of blood T cell repertoires in COVID-19. Study overall: Whether acute or convalescent, the COVID-19 samples came from the United States, Italy and Spain.

Repertoires were generated with immunoSEQ multiplex PCR, while TCRdb's copy carries only in-frame clones and drops some. In the table there are roughly 250,000 clones, roughly 89% of which are singletons. The V gene's germline CDR1 is SGHKS and CDR2 YYEKEE (reference sequence). V gave up 0 bases and J gave up 1 base, with 13 bases separating them. The length of the CDR3 is 16 residues. Sequenced sample: peripheral blood. The TCR sequence derives from a man aged 25 to 40 with acute or convalescent COVID-19. V usage is TRBV5-5 and J usage is TRBJ1-2; D gene unclear. CDR3 bases: TGTGCCAGCAGCTTGGGCCTGAACTACCTTAACTATGGCTACACCTTC. Protein: CASSLGLNYLNYGYTF.